Listed here are 18 T cell receptor beta chains from one sample, sequenced in a study of early T cells in non-severe SARS-CoV-2 infection. TCRdb ran MiXCR on the 5' RACE reads and lists one entry per CDR3 protein. Of about 60,000 distinct CDR3 sequences listed, around 12% were seen once; the top ten hold about 5%. The specimen was whole blood. The origin of the receptors is an adult who was a healthcare worker with PCR-confirmed SARS-CoV-2 infection or an uninfected control (not recorded which).

V usage is TRBV4-3 and J usage is TRBJ1-2; D not resolved. The CDR3 length is 14 residues. Deletions cut 1 base from V and 5 bases from J, with 11 bases between. CDR1 LGHNA and CDR2 YSLEER come from the germline V gene. The CDR3 DNA reads as TGCGCCAGCAGCCAAGTCTCAGTGACTTATGGCTACACCTTC. Its protein product is CASSQVSVTYGYTF.

This clonotype was recorded many times. This rearrangement joins TRBV4-3 to TRBJ2-6; D gene uncertain. Germline CDR1 LGHNA, CDR2 YSLEER. V lost 4 bases, J lost 6 bases, and 13 bases lay in between. The CDR3 length is 15 residues. CDR3 DNA: TGCGCCAGCAGCCCGTACTTGGGTCTGGCCAACGTCCTGACTTTC. As protein: CASSPYLGLANVLTF.

This clonotype was detected a few times. The chain joins TRBV20-1 to TRBJ1-5; D is unclear. V was shortened by 1 base and J by 1 base, with 11 bases between the two germline ends. The CDR3 covers 15 residues. Germline-derived CDR1 and CDR2 are DFQATT and SNEGSKA (reference sequence). The CDR3 bases are TGCAGTGCTAGAGCAGGTGGGGTAAGCAATCAGCCCCAGCATTTT. This codes for CSARAGGVSNQPQHF.

The gene calls are TRBV7-6 and TRBJ2-2; 11 nucleotides match TRBD1. The junction had 5 bases not matched to a gene; V was cut back by 5 bases and J by 3 bases. This CDR3 spans 16 amino acids. Germline V gene sequence: CDR1 SGHVS, CDR2 FNYEAQ. The CDR3 here is CASSVRTGGDTGELFF. In nucleotides, the CDR3 is TGTGCCAGCAGCGTCCGGACAGGGGGCGACACCGGGGAGCTGTTTTTT.

This clonotype was detected many times. The chain carries TRBV12-3 or TRBV12-4 and TRBJ2-2; unclear D gene. V shed 7 bases and J shed 1 base, with 7 bases lying between them. The CDR3 loop spans 13 amino acids. CDR3 coding DNA: TGTGCCAGCACCGTCCTGAACACCGGGGAGCTGTTTTTT. It specifies CASTVLNTGELFF.

This clonotype was recorded once. V gene TRBV5-4 combines with J gene TRBJ2-3; 11 bases are a match to TRBD2. The CDR3 extends over 16 amino acids. V dropped 4 bases and J dropped 3; count of bases not matched to a gene: 7. Germline V gene sequence: CDR1 SGHNT, CDR2 YYREEE (reference sequence). CDR3 DNA: TGTGCCAGCAGCCTACGGGCTAGCGGGAGGACAGATACGCAGTATTTT. Protein: CASSLRASGRTDTQYF.

The rearrangement links TRBV3-1 to TRBJ2-5, with D perhaps TRBD1 (5 bases). Between the trimmed V and J ends, which lost 2 bases and 7 bases, there was a span of 5 bases. The CDR3 covers 11 residues. Germline V lookup: CDR1 LGHDT, CDR2 YNNKEL (reference sequence). The CDR3 bases are TGTGCCAGCAGCCAAAGGGGGACCCAGTACTTC. The encoded protein is CASSQRGTQYF.

This clonotype was picked up many times. V usage is TRBV7-6 and J usage is TRBJ2-7; D not resolved. The CDR3 has 13 amino acids. Trimming removed 6 bases from V and 6 bases from J, with 15 bases in between. The V gene's germline CDR1 is SGHVS and CDR2 FNYEAQ. The CDR3 region is CASSYNPEAEQYF. Written as DNA, the CDR3 is TGTGCCAGCAGTTATAACCCCGAGGCCGAGCAGTACTTC.

The gene calls are TRBV12-3 or TRBV12-4 and TRBJ1-2, with TRBD1 matching over 7 bases. This CDR3 is built from 15 residues. V lost 5 bases to trimming and J lost 3 bases; unmatched junction nucleotides: 9. This chain's CDR3 is CASSARRGTHYGYTF. The CDR3 DNA reads TGTGCCAGCAGTGCTCGCAGGGGGACGCACTATGGCTACACCTTC.

This clonotype was found many times. J is TRBJ1-1 and V is TRBV20-1; maybe TRBD1 (5 bases). In germline, CDR1 is DFQATT, CDR2 SNEGSKA (reference sequence). The CDR3 has 13 amino acids. V shed 2 bases and J shed 0 bases, with 7 bases lying between them. CDR3 coding DNA: TGCAGTGCTAGAAAGGGGATGAACACTGAAGCTTTCTTT. Its protein product is CSARKGMNTEAFF.

The chain combines TRBV3-1 with TRBJ1-1; weak D call: TRBD1 (6 bases). The CDR3 spans 15 residues. Germline V gene sequence: CDR1 LGHDT, CDR2 YNNKEL (reference sequence). The V and J ends lost 2 bases and 0 bases respectively, with 10 bases between them. The CDR3 protein is CASSQLRTVNTEAFF. In nucleotides, the CDR3 is TGTGCCAGCAGCCAACTCAGGACAGTGAACACTGAAGCTTTCTTT. Using reference TRBV3-1 and TRBJ1-1 for the parts outside the CDR3, the full variable domain is DTAVSQTPKYLVTQMGNDKSIKCEQNLGHDTMYWYKQDSKKFLKIMFSYNNKELIINETVPNRFSPKSPDKAHLNLHINSLELGDSAVYFCASSQLRTVNTEAFFGQGTRLTVV.

The chain is built from TRBV5-1 and TRBJ2-3; TRBD1 might be the D (5 bases). CDR3 size: 14 residues. The V gene's germline CDR1 is SGHRS and CDR2 YFSETQ. V lost 2 bases and J 2 bases, leaving 9 bases between the germline ends. CDR3 residues: CASSLGVNTDTQYF. In DNA form, the CDR3 reads TGCGCCAGCAGCTTAGGGGTAAACACAGATACGCAGTATTTT.

V usage is TRBV7-3 and J usage is TRBJ2-2; TRBD2 might be the D (5 bases). Between the trimmed V and J ends, which lost 2 bases and 4 bases, there was a span of 11 bases. Germline CDR1 is SGHTA and CDR2 is FQGTGA. The CDR3 is 15 residues long. CDR3 loop: CASSLLLRGTGELFF. In DNA, the CDR3 is TGTGCCAGCAGCTTACTCCTCCGGGGCACCGGGGAGCTGTTTTTT.

The chain links TRBV19 to TRBJ2-1; D remains ambiguous. The CDR3 has 13 residues. With 5 bases removed from V and 7 bases from J, the gap between germline ends came to 12 bases. Germline V gene sequence: CDR1 LNHDA, CDR2 SQIVND (reference sequence). The CDR3 sequence: CASSRQVFNEQFF. CDR3 nucleotide sequence: TGTGCCAGTAGTCGCCAGGTATTTAATGAGCAGTTCTTC.

This clonotype has a handful of counts. The chain recombines TRBV29-1 with TRBJ2-3; TRBD2 is a possible D gene (5 bases). Trimming left V 3 bases short and J 3 bases short, with 10 bases between. Per germline, CDR1 SQVTM and CDR2 ANQGSEA. This CDR3 has 13 residues. The CDR3: CSVDNPGTDTQYF. The CDR3 nucleotides read TGCAGCGTTGATAATCCGGGGACAGATACGCAGTATTTT.

The rearrangement links TRBV7-2 to TRBJ1-2; 7 bases are a match to TRBD1. Germline lookup yields CDR1 SGHTA and CDR2 FQGNSA. Germline trimming cut 4 bases from V and 3 bases from J; bases unmatched to any gene: 2. This CDR3 comprises 13 residues. In DNA form, the CDR3 reads TGTGCCAGCAGCTCCGGGACAGACTATGGCTACACCTTC. This codes for CASSSGTDYGYTF.

V and J are TRBV5-1 and TRBJ2-7; D possibly corresponds to TRBD1 (6 bases). The V gene lost 0 bases and the J gene lost 5 bases, with 12 bases spanning the gap. From germline, CDR1 is SGHRS and CDR2 YFSETQ. This CDR3 region has 14 residues. As DNA, the CDR3 is TGCGCCAGCAGCTTGGGGCAGGGGATGAACGAGCAGTACTTC. Protein: CASSLGQGMNEQYF.

This clonotype was found many times. The rearrangement links TRBV30 to TRBJ2-7, with 9 nucleotides matching TRBD2. CDR1 is GTSNPN, CDR2 SVGIG, per germline (reference sequence). V trimming: 1 base; J trimming: 3 bases; junction bases outside the gene matches: 4. The CDR3 has 14 amino acids. The CDR3 DNA is TGTGCCTGGAGTGGCCCTAGCGGGGTCTACGAGCAGTACTTC. Its translation is CAWSGPSGVYEQYF.